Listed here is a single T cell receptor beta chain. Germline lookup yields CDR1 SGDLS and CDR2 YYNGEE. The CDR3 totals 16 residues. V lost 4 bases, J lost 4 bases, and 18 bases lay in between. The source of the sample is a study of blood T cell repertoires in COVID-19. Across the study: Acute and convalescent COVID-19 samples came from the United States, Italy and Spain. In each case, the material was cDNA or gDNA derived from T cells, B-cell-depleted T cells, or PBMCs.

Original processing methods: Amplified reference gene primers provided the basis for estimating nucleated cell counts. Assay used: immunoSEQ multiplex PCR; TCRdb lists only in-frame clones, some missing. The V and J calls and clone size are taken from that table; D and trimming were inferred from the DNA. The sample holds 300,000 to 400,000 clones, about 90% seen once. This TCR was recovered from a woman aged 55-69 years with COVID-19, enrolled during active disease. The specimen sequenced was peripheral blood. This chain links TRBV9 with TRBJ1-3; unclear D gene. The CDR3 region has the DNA TGTGCCAGCAGCCGGGATGAACTGGGTGACGGAAACACCATATATTTT. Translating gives CASSRDELGDGNTIYF.